This TCR beta chain was sequenced during a study of cytomegalovirus exposure and HLA in healthy donors (dated by TCRdb to the late 2010s). Regarding the complete study: An earlier analysis of several hundred of the donors reported approximately 290 Gb of sequence data and more than 90 million unique TCR beta sequences from around 200 million T cells. Approximately 300 gigabases of sequencing data and roughly 81 million unique TCR sequences made up an early release that covered some 640 HLA-typed donors. Among the roughly 370 genotyped donors, approximately 77% belonged to the genetic ancestry cluster associated with self-reported Caucasian donors. The study was designed to test whether signatures of past pathogen exposure could be identified by cataloging public T cell receptors. The study used immunosequencing to profile the T cell repertoires of approximately 650 subjects and linked those repertoires to cytomegalovirus serostatus. Besides the first cohort of 500 to 700 subjects, a separate validation cohort made up of 120 different subjects was used. High-throughput TCR immunosequencing, statistical association of individual TCRs with disease status, and machine learning were combined to predict cytomegalovirus infection status. In a later analysis, previously published TCR beta repertoires from several hundred donors were re-analyzed and high-resolution HLA genotyping was added so that TCR occurrence patterns could be studied. Rather than drawing on any new phenotypic data, the later analysis identified candidate immune exposures from TCR beta sequences and the way those sequences occurred across donors. In an earlier analysis of about 590 of the donors, high-throughput TCR beta sequencing was used to judge whether each TCR beta V gene segment behaved as functional or pseudogenic. Alongside the repertoire data, information on donor age, sex, ethnicity and CMV serostatus was compiled. A later genetic analysis took genome-wide SNP genotypes for about 55% of the roughly 670 donors and used that subset as a discovery cohort. Every repertoire in the discovery cohort had been generated on one and the same sequencing platform. Both class I and class II loci were covered by HLA typing, at four-digit resolution. Typing coverage varied by locus: roughly 629-640 donors for A, B, C, DRB1 and DQB1; roughly 510 for DQA1; nearly 610 for DPA1; around 450 for DPB1. Because of strong linkage in the cohort, roughly five DR-DQ haplotypes were treated as single units for association and clustering. Among some 400 genotyped donors of the cohort, an average of approximately 240,000 unique TCR beta nucleotide sequences were sequenced per donor, about a sixth of them non-productive. The investigation overall reported the following: Sequencing depth was assumed to be roughly uniform across donors in the presence/absence analyses, though that assumption may not hold. Several of the top co-occurrence clusters appeared to be linked to parvovirus B19, influenza, CMV and Epstein-Barr virus, according to a later analysis. Cytomegalovirus status was reported to be diagnosed by the classifier with high specificity and sensitivity in both the original and validation cohorts. In this cohort, only TCR beta chains were sequenced, and detectable features were limited by the absence of alpha or paired-chain data. Immune exposure information for the cohort was limited to CMV serostatus. An earlier analysis of approximately 600 of the donors showed that most TCR beta V segments appeared in productive rearrangements either about 87% or about 30% of the time, which broadly matched IMGT annotations. V-gene and J-gene trimming of TCR beta chains was associated with a missense DCLRE1C variant in a later genetic analysis, and the association was replicated in an independent cohort. In a later analysis, the rate of TCR association differed among HLA loci, with DRB1 alleles having the most associated TCRs and HLA-C alleles having the fewest. Because HLA typing was missing for some donors at each locus, association tests included only the typed subset. Across donors, most TCR sequences were observed very rarely, whereas some public TCRs were present in many individuals. A later analysis found that HLA-associated TCR beta chains were more clonally expanded and had lower generation probabilities than equally common non-associated chains. Compared with the approximately 670-donor mean, donors in an Asian-associated ancestry cluster had fewer N-insertions in productive TCRs, according to a later genetic analysis. In vitro tests confirmed that a few of the cytomegalovirus-associated TCR beta chains recognize cytomegalovirus antigens. Seventeen rarely observed V segments, including chromosome 9 orphons, were excluded from the earlier analysis of some 590 of the donors because counts were too low. Some IMGT-functional V segments, including TRBV6-2 and TRBV6-3, could not be distinguished by the 87-base-pair reads and were therefore excluded. In a later analysis, about 17,000 TCR beta sequences were associated with specific HLA alleles at a false discovery rate of 0.05. Linkage disequilibrium might explain the correlated functional status among segregating V segments, but an unknown experimental factor could not be excluded. When HLA alleles, especially DR and DQ, strongly co-occurred, attributing TCR associations to individual alleles was difficult. The authors suggested that the approach could potentially be generalized to other disease states and immunological phenotypes. In a later analysis, most CMV-associated TCR beta chains were found to appear HLA-restricted, with HLA associations seemingly driven largely by CMV exposure. The study gave a list of 150 to 200 TCR beta chains associated with cytomegalovirus. A further reported finding was that TCR beta sequences accurately predicted the HLA-A and HLA-B alleles for most subjects in the first cohort. A cluster of highly shared sequence variants was judged likely to represent a technical artifact of the sequencing pipeline.

About this clone itself: Its cognate antigen has yet to be identified. Base qualities are not at hand, and no much larger clone is one base apart.

To prepare the library, the immunoSEQ multiplex PCR assay was applied. The multiplex PCR relied on a mix of 60 forward primers for TCR Vbeta segments and 13 reverse primers for TCR Jbeta segments. The CDR3 region of rearranged TCR beta genes was amplified from genomic DNA by a multiplex PCR assay. On the Illumina HiSeq System, the amplified TCR beta libraries were sequenced as 87-base-pair reads. Under the source paper's analysis protocol: A later analysis tallied about 77 million unique TCR beta chains across the 610 or so repertoires, and approximately 12 million of those chains were shared by two or more donors. Raw reads were error-corrected and collapsed into unique sequences with a nearest-neighbor algorithm that merged closely related sequences to remove PCR and sequencing errors. To assign V, D and J gene segments, CDR3 sequences were aligned to IMGT reference sequences. Each retained sequence needed at least a six-nucleotide match to both a V gene segment and a J gene segment. Rearrangements were called productive when the CDR3 lacked stop codons and stayed in frame with V and J; all others were non-productive. CDR3 was defined by IMGT convention, running from the second conserved V-encoded cysteine to the conserved J-encoded phenylalanine. The earlier analysis of about 610 of the donors excluded any sequence lacking an unambiguous match to a single V gene segment. In an earlier analysis of some 590 of the donors, V segments were called functional above 56.7% productive rearrangements and were called segregating when the between-donor standard deviation exceeded 5%. A statistical classification framework was developed to diagnose cytomegalovirus status using the catalog of TCR beta chain sequences. In a later analysis, TCR nucleotide sequences were compared against IMGT/GENE-DB human TR gene sequences so that V and J genes could be assigned. Using the TCRdist pipeline, a later analysis assigned CDR3 sequences along with most-parsimonious VDJ recombination scenarios. In a later analysis, each TCR beta chain was defined by its CDR3 amino acid sequence together with its V-gene family, and reads without a unique V-gene family were excluded. A later analysis removed several hundred highly shared, low-generation-probability nucleotide sequences to deal with suspected cross-contamination and a sequencing artifact. A later analysis calculated a clonal expansion index for each public chain from normalized within-repertoire ranks of inferred template counts. Generation probabilities in a later analysis came from a VDJ recombination model fitted to out-of-frame rearrangements, and those results were checked against IGoR. In a later analysis, TCR-TCR, TCR-HLA and TCR-CMV co-occurrence was scored with hypergeometric tests, and a repertoire-size bias correction was applied to TCR pairs. False discovery rates were estimated in a later analysis by permuting HLA or CMV assignments 20 times. In a later analysis, co-occurring TCRs were grouped using DBSCAN, and TCRdist sequence similarity was added for clustering within HLA-allele-positive subsets. Repertoires with fewer than 30,000 or more than 120,000 public chains, plus five repertoires with anomalous nucleotide sharing, were excluded from co-occurrence clustering. The source is immuneACCESS, and TCRdb retained only in-frame sequences with V and J called. Part of the clones is not carried over; for the studies checked, unresolved V genes explain less than half of this, and the remainder is unexplained. Clone size and V and J calls were adopted from that table, with D and trimming inferred from the DNA. For this sample there are roughly 130,000 clones; about 70% appear just once. The ten largest clones take up around 2.5% of the sample.

The cohort comprised approximately 700 healthy bone marrow donors. All cohort members were sampled while nominally healthy, although unrecorded immune exposures were likely present. The donor was CMV seropositive and was included in the group of 289 seropositive cohort members. A peripheral blood sample was provided by each donor, and peripheral blood mononuclear cells were used for TCR beta sequencing. The Qiagen DNeasy Blood Extraction Kit was used to extract genomic DNA from the blood cell samples. Reading the germline V gene (reference sequence) gives CDR1 MNHNY and CDR2 SVGAGI. V loses 6 bases at its end and J loses 1 base; junction bases beyond the gene matches: 9. The CDR3 has 15 amino acids, counting the end cysteine and phenylalanine. Only the CDR3 DNA stays, 45 bases, in frame from base 1.

This receptor was obtained from a woman aged 55-75 years in good health and CMV-seropositive. The V gene is TRBV6-6 and the J gene is TRBJ2-7, with 7 middle bases fitting TRBD2. The sample taken for sequencing was PBMCs. The bases are TGTGCCAGCAGCCAAAGGCAGGGAGGGTCCTACGAGCAGTACTTC. It translates as CASSQRQGGSYEQYF.